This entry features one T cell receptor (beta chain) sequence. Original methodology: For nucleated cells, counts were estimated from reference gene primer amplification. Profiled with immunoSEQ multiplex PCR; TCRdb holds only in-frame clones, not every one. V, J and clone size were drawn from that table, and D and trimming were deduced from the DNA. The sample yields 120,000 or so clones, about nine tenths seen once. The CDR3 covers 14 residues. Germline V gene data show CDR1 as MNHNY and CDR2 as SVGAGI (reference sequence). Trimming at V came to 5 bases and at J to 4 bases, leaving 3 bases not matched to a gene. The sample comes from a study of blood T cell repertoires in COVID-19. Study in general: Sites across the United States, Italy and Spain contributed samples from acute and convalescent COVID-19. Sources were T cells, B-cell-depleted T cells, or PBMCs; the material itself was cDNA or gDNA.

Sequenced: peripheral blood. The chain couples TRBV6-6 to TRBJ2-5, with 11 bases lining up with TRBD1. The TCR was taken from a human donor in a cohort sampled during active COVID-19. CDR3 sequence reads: CASSGTGGGETQYF. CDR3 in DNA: TGTGCCAGCAGTGGGACAGGGGGAGGAGAGACCCAGTACTTC.